This T cell receptor (beta chain) was sequenced in a study of T cells in Graves' hyperthyroidism and ophthalmopathy. The CDR3 loop spans 14 amino acids. V lost 0 bases to trimming and J lost 4 bases, with 9 bases between them. The germline V gene has CDR1 MNHEY and CDR2 SVGAGI. RNA transcripts gave rise to amplified TCR beta CDR3 regions. With the HTBI primer set, the TCR CDR3 went through a first round of RT-PCR. Via MiXCR, TCRdb re-called the multiplex PCR reads, giving one row per CDR3 protein. In the table there are around 450,000 distinct CDR3 sequences, approximately 15% of which are singletons. Study results and limitations: By a 13 V-J model, ophthalmopathy was set apart from stable hyperthyroidism.

Of note for this clonotype: Its antigen is not known.

The origin of this receptor is a woman between 18 and 29 years old with Graves' hyperthyroidism. The chain joins TRBV6-5 to TRBJ2-5; possible D gene TRBD1, 6 bases. Material: blood. CDR3 region: CASSYSRGGETQYF. The CDR3 nucleotides read TGTGCCAGCAGTTACTCTCGAGGGGGAGAGACCCAGTACTTC.